In its sample, the clone carrying this TCR beta chain was seen a few times. Antigen specificity is unknown. PCR employed 60 Vbeta and 13 Jbeta primers. This table comes from immunoSEQ multiplex PCR, and its TCRdb copy is limited to in-frame clones, with some not included. This sample has about 200,000 clones; around 84% occur once, and the top ten carry around 1.7%. These data belong to a study of cytomegalovirus exposure and HLA in healthy donors. At the level of the study: Out of fewer than 500 genotyped donors, about 80% belonged to the Caucasian-associated ancestry cluster. Study-level results: Published work reported that the classifier diagnosed cytomegalovirus status with high specificity and sensitivity. The study listed roughly 160 cytomegalovirus-associated TCR beta chains. Among TCR beta chains of equal frequency, HLA-associated ones were more clonally expanded in a later analysis.

Germline V gene data show CDR1 as LNHDA and CDR2 as SQIVND (reference sequence). With 7 bases removed from V and 4 bases from J, the gap between germline ends came to 13 bases. The length of the CDR3 is 14 residues. The sequenced material came from PBMCs. The sequence was obtained from a woman aged 18-35 years in good health and CMV-seronegative. The chain couples TRBV19 to TRBJ2-2; a possible D gene is TRBD2 (5 bases). The CDR3 protein is CASNGRRGTGELFF. CDR3 sequence (DNA): TGTGCCAGTAATGGACGCCGGGGCACCGGGGAGCTGTTTTTT.